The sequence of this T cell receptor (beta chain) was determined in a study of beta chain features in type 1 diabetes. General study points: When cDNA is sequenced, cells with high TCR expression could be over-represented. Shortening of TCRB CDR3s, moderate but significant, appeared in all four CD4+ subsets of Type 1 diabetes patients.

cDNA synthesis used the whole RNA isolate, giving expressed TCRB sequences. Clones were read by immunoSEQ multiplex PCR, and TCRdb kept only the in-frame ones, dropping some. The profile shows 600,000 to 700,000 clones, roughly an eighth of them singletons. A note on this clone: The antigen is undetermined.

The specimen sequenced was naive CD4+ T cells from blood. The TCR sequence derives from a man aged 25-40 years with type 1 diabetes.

CDR3 loop: CASSPGQVRTNEKLFF. In DNA, the CDR3 is TGTGCCAGCAGCCCCGGACAGGTGCGGACTAATGAAAAACTGTTTTTT. This rearrangement joins TRBV7-7 to TRBJ1-4; 7 nucleotides align to TRBD1. V lost 5 bases and J lost 2; bases outside the gene matches: 8. The CDR3 covers 16 residues. CDR1 and CDR2 from the germline V gene are SSHAT and FNYEAQ (reference sequence). The entire variable domain, with the rest obtained from reference TRBV7-7 and TRBJ1-4, is as follows: GAGVSQSPRYKVTKRGQDVTLRCDPISSHATLYWYQQALGQGPEFLTYFNYEAQPDKSGLPSDRFSAERPEGSISTLTIQRTEQRDSAMYRCASSPGQVRTNEKLFFGSGTQLSVL.